This is a list of T cell receptor beta chains from one sample in a study of T-cell reconstitution after alpha-beta-depleted transplantation in children. TCRdb analysed the PCR reads with MiXCR anew, one entry per CDR3 protein. The sample yields 440,000 or so distinct CDR3 sequences, approximately 10% seen once. The sequenced sample was PBMCs from the stem cell graft donor, obtained from the stem cell graft. Receptors were obtained from a human donor who donated a stem cell graft to a child with acute myeloid leukemia. Both conserved end residues are part of each CDR3. D genes are given only for firm matches. A clone size is listed for some rows: how often the clone was seen (once, few, many), or a class if it is expanded.

J | V | size | D | DNA | CDR3
TRBJ2-2 | TRBV20-1 | many | - | TGCAGTGCTAGATCGGGGTTGGGGACCGGGGAGCTGTTTTTT | CSARSGLGTGELFF
TRBJ2-2 | TRBV7-8 | - | TRBD1 | TGTGCCAGCAGCAGGACAGGGCGCAACCCCGGGGAGCTGTTTTTT | CASSRTGRNPGELFF
TRBJ1-2 | TRBV20-1 | few | - | TGCAGTGCTAGAGATGATAGAGGGGGCTATGGCTACACCTTC | CSARDDRGGYGYTF
TRBJ1-5 | TRBV10-3 | - | TRBD1 | TGTGCCATCAGCGCAAGATTCACAGGGGTGGATCAGCCCCAGCATTTT | CAISARFTGVDQPQHF
TRBJ1-5 | TRBV5-8 | few | - | TGTGCCAGCAGCTTGATGGGACCGGGCAATCAGCCCCAGCATTTT | CASSLMGPGNQPQHF
TRBJ2-7 | TRBV10-3 | many | - | TGTGCCATCAGTGATCCTGGGCAGACAACCTACGAGCAGTACTTC | CAISDPGQTTYEQYF
TRBJ2-7 | TRBV2 | - | TRBD1 | TGTGCCAGCAGGGGGACAGTGAGCTCCTACGAGCAGTACTTC | CASRGTVSSYEQYF
TRBJ1-2 | TRBV11-2 | - | - | TGTGCCAGCAGCTTGGCTGGGCAGGGCCTCCATGGCTACACCTTC | CASSLAGQGLHGYTF
TRBJ1-6 | TRBV20-1 | - | - | TGCAGTAGTAGAGGAACAGCCGTAAATTCACCCCTCCACTTT | CSSRGTAVNSPLHF
TRBJ1-4 | TRBV10-3 | few | - | TGTGCCATCAGAACCTCCGGGACGGTCAATGAAAAACTGTTTTTT | CAIRTSGTVNEKLFF
TRBJ2-1 | TRBV6-2/TRBV6-3 | many | TRBD2 | TGTGCCAGCAGTTCTAGCGGGCCCTTGAACGCCTACAATGAGCAGTTCTTC | CASSSSGPLNAYNEQFF
TRBJ1-5 | TRBV3-1 | many | - | TGTGCCAGCAGCCAAGATACGGGACACCTGCCCCAGCATTTT | CASSQDTGHLPQHF
TRBJ2-3 | TRBV6-2/TRBV6-3 | - | TRBD1 | TGTGCCACCTCGAAGGGGGCGGGTTTCACATATACGCAGTATTTT | CATSKGAGFTYTQYF
TRBJ1-1 | TRBV20-1 | many | - | TGCAGTGCTAGTCCCTTAAACACTGAAGCTTTCTTT | CSASPLNTEAFF
TRBJ2-1 | TRBV7-2 | - | TRBD2 | TGTGCCAGCAGCTTACAGCGGGGTGAGACCTACAATGAGCAGTTCTTC | CASSLQRGETYNEQFF
TRBJ2-3 | TRBV4-2 | many | - | TGTGCCAGCAGCCAAGCGGCGGCCCCTATTGGCGCAGATACGCAGTATTTT | CASSQAAAPIGADTQYF
TRBJ1-4 | TRBV7-2 | - | - | TGTGCCAGCAGCTTACCATTAAAGGAGACGGAAACTAATGAAAAACTGTTTTTT | CASSLPLKETETNEKLFF
TRBJ2-1 | TRBV7-2 | few | TRBD2 | TGTGCCAGCAGGCCCCACGCGGGAGGTATAAATGAGCAGTTCTTC | CASRPHAGGINEQFF
TRBJ2-5 | TRBV7-3 | many | - | TGTGCCAGCAGCTTAAGTCCAGGGGAGGGGACCCAGTACTTC | CASSLSPGEGTQYF
TRBJ2-2 | TRBV10-3 | - | TRBD1 | TGTGCCATCAACCGGGACAGGGGGGCCGGGGAGCTGTTTTTT | CAINRDRGAGELFF
TRBJ2-5 | TRBV30 | few | TRBD2 | TGTGCCTGGAGTCCAGGCGGGAGATGGGGGGAAGAGACCCAGTACTTC | CAWSPGGRWGEETQYF
TRBJ2-5 | TRBV10-3 | - | - | TGTGCCATCAGTGAGTCGGGGGCTAGCCTGGAGACCCAGTACTTC | CAISESGASLETQYF
TRBJ1-4 | TRBV5-5 | few | - | TGTGCCAGCAGCTTGTGGGGGCAGGATGAAAAACTGTTTTTT | CASSLWGQDEKLFF
TRBJ2-1 | TRBV12-3/TRBV12-4 | - | - | TGTGCCAGCAGTTTAGCGCTTAGCAGCCGCTCAAATGAGCAGTTCTTC | CASSLALSSRSNEQFF
TRBJ2-1 | TRBV9 | - | TRBD2 | TGTGCCAGCAGCGTTAACCCTAGGACTAGCGGGGGGGGCGTAGATGAGCAGTTCTTC | CASSVNPRTSGGGVDEQFF
TRBJ2-2 | TRBV29-1 | many | - | TGCAGCGTGGTACAGGGGAGGGCCGGCACCGGGGAGCTGTTTTTT | CSVVQGRAGTGELFF
TRBJ2-1 | TRBV6-1 | many | TRBD2 | TGTGCCAGCATGGGGAGCGGGAACCCCTACAATGAGCAGTTCTTC | CASMGSGNPYNEQFF
TRBJ2-7 | TRBV4-3 | few | TRBD2 | TGCGCCAGCAGCCAAGACCCCGTGGGCGGGAGCTCCTACGAGCAGTACTTC | CASSQDPVGGSSYEQYF
TRBJ2-2 | TRBV20-1 | - | - | TGCAGTGCTAGGACCCCCGGAGCACTACTAACCGGGGAGCTGTTTTTT | CSARTPGALLTGELFF
TRBJ2-1 | TRBV10-3 | many | - | TGTGCCATCAGTGATCGGGACCAAAGCAATGAGCAGTTCTTC | CAISDRDQSNEQFF
TRBJ2-5 | TRBV20-1 | - | TRBD1 | TGCAGTGCCCACCGAGGTGGAAGGGGGCGCCCCCAGGAGACCCAGTACTTC | CSAHRGGRGRPQETQYF
TRBJ2-5 | TRBV7-9 | - | - | TGTGCCAGCAGCTTAGCGGCGTTGGAGACCCAGTACTTC | CASSLAALETQYF
TRBJ2-7 | TRBV25-1 | many | - | TGTGCCAGCAGTGAACGGTCCTCCTACGAGCAGTACTTC | CASSERSSYEQYF
TRBJ1-1 | TRBV7-6 | few | TRBD1 | TGTGCCAGCAGCTTAGCGTCAGCAGGGGGGACTGAAGCTTTCTTT | CASSLASAGGTEAFF
TRBJ1-1 | TRBV5-1 | few | - | TGCGCCAGCAGCCTCCGCGACAGGACAAACACTGAAGCTTTCTTT | CASSLRDRTNTEAFF
TRBJ2-2 | TRBV5-1 | - | TRBD2 | TGCGCCAGCAGCTTACCACCCGGACTAGCGGGGGACACCAGGGAGCTGTTTTTT | CASSLPPGLAGDTRELFF
TRBJ2-3 | TRBV4-1 | few | - | TGCGCCAGCAGCCAAGAGGGGGTGACTTCACGGCCCTATACGCAGTATTTT | CASSQEGVTSRPYTQYF
TRBJ2-4 | TRBV21-1 | many | - | TGTGCCAGCAACAATTCTCCTAGCGAACTAGCCAAAAACATTCAGTACTTC | CASNNSPSELAKNIQYF
TRBJ2-6 | TRBV12-3/TRBV12-4 | - | TRBD1 | TGTGCCAGCAGTTGGGGACAGGGAATGGCGGGGGCCAACGTCCTGACTTTC | CASSWGQGMAGANVLTF
TRBJ2-3 | TRBV20-1 | - | - | TGCAGTGCTAGAGTACCTCCGGGGAGGGGGCGGTCCACAGATACGCAGTATTTT | CSARVPPGRGRSTDTQYF
TRBJ2-6 | TRBV5-1 | few | - | TGCGCCAGCAGCCCTAGTCTGGCGGGGGCCAACGTCCTGACTTTC | CASSPSLAGANVLTF
TRBJ2-2 | TRBV7-2 | - | - | TGTGCCAGCAGCTTAGAGGGGACGAGGGACACCGGGGAGCTGTTTTTT | CASSLEGTRDTGELFF
TRBJ2-3 | TRBV12-3/TRBV12-4 | many | - | TGTGCCACGACCACGAGCGGAACCACAGATACGCAGTATTTT | CATTTSGTTDTQYF
TRBJ1-2 | TRBV5-1 | few | - | TGCGCCAGCAGCTTGCTGACAGGCGAGGAGGGCTACACCTTC | CASSLLTGEEGYTF
TRBJ2-5 | TRBV15 | few | TRBD2 | TGTGCCACCAGCAGAGACTCGCGGGGGGGTTGGGAGACCCAGTACTTC | CATSRDSRGGWETQYF
TRBJ2-5 | TRBV21-1 | - | - | TGTGCCAGCAGCATCCGTCCCCAAGAGACCCAGTACTTC | CASSIRPQETQYF
TRBJ1-2 | TRBV20-1 | - | - | TGCAGTGCTAGAGATCAAGGGAATTCCTTCTATGGCTACACCTTC | CSARDQGNSFYGYTF
TRBJ2-5 | TRBV11-2 | many | TRBD1 | TGTGCCAGCAGCTTTAGGGTAGGGGGCGGAGAGACCCAGTACTTC | CASSFRVGGGETQYF
TRBJ2-1 | TRBV2 | many | TRBD2 | TGTGCCATACGGACTAGCTCGGAGCAGTTCTTC | CAIRTSSEQFF